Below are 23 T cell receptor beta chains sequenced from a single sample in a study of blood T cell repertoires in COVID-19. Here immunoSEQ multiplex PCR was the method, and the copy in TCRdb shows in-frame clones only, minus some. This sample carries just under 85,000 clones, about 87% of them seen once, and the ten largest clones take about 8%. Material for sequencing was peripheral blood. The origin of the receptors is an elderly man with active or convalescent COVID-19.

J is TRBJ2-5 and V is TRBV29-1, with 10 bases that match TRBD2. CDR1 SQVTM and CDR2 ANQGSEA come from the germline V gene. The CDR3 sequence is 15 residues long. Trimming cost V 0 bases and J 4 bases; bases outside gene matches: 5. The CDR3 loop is CSVEDTIAGGETQYF. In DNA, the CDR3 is TGCAGCGTTGAAGATACGATAGCGGGAGGAGAGACCCAGTACTTC. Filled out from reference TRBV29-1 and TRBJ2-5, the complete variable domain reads SAVISQKPSRDICQRGTSLTIQCQVDSQVTMMFWYRQQPGQSLTLIATANQGSEATYESGFVIDKFPISRPNLTFSTLTVSNMSPEDSSIYLCSVEDTIAGGETQYFGPGTRLLVL.

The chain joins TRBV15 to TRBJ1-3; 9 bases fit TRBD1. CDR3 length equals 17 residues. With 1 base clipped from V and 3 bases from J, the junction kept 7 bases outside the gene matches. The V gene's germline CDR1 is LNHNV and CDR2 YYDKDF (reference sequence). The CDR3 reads CATSRGQGVGRGNTIYF. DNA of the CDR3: TGTGCCACCAGCAGAGGACAGGGGGTGGGTCGTGGAAACACCATATATTTT.

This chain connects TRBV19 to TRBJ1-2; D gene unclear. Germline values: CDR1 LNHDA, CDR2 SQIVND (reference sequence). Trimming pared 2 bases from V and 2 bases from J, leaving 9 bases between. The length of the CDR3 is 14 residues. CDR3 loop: CASSIQSINYGYTF. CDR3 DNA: TGTGCCAGTAGTATACAGTCAATAAACTATGGCTACACCTTC.

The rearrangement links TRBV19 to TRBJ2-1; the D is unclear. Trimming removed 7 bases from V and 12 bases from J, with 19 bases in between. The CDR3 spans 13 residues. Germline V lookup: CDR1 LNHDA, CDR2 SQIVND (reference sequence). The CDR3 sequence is CASTGRPAIGQFF. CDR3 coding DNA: TGTGCCAGTACTGGGCGCCCGGCGATCGGGCAGTTCTTC.

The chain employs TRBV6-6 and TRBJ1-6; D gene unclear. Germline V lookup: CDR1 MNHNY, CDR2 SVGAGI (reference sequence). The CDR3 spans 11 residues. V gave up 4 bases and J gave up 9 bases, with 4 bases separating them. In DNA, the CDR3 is TGTGCCAGCAGTTTGAGTTCACCCCTCCACTTT. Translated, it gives CASSLSSPLHF.

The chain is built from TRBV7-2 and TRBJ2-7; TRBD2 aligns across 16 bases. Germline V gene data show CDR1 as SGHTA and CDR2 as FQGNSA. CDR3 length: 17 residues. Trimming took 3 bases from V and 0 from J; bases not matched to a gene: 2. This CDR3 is CASSLGLAGGLSYEQYV. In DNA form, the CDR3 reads TGTGCCAGCAGCTTGGGACTAGCGGGGGGGCTCTCCTACGAGCAGTACGTC.

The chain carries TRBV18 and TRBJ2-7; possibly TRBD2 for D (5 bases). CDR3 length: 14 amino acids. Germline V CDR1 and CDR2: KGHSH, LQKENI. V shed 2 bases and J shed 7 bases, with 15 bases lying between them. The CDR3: CASSPTRANGEQYV. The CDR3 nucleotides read TGTGCCAGCTCACCAACGCGGGCTAATGGGGAGCAGTACGTC.

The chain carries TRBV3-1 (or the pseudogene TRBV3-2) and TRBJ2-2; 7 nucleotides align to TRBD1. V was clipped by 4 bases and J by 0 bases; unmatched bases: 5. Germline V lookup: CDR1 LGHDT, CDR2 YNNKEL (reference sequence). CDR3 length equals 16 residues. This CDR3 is CASSLPGQANTGELFF. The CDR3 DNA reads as TGTGCCAGCAGCCTTCCCGGACAGGCGAACACCGGGGAGCTGTTTTTT.

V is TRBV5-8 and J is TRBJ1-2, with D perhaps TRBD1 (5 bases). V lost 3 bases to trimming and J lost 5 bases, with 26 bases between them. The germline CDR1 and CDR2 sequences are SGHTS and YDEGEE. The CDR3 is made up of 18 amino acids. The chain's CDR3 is CASSSGLSTPAGTYGYTF. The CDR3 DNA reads TGTGCCAGCAGCTCGGGACTCTCCACCCCCGCCGGAACTTATGGCTACACCTTC.

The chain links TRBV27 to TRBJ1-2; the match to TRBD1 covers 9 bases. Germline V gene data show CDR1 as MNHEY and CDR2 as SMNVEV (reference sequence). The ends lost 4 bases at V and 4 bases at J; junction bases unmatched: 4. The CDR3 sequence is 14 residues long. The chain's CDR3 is CASSSTGGSYGYTF. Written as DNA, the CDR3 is TGTGCCAGCAGTTCGACAGGGGGATCCTATGGCTACACCTTC.

The chain's CDR3 is CASGHDLVTEAFF. In DNA form, the CDR3 reads TGCGCCAGCGGCCATGATCTGGTCACTGAAGCTTTCTTT. The chain has TRBV5-1 and TRBJ1-1; D remains ambiguous. The CDR3 length is 13 residues. CDR1 SGHRS and CDR2 YFSETQ come from the germline V gene. The V end lost 7 bases, the J end lost 4 bases, and 14 bases lay between the germline ends. Filled out from reference TRBV5-1 and TRBJ1-1, the complete variable domain reads KAGVTQTPRYLIKTRGQQVTLSCSPISGHRSVSWYQQTPGQGLQFLFEYFSETQRNKGNFPGRFSGRQFSNSRSEMNVSTLELGDSALYLCASGHDLVTEAFFGQGTRLTVV.

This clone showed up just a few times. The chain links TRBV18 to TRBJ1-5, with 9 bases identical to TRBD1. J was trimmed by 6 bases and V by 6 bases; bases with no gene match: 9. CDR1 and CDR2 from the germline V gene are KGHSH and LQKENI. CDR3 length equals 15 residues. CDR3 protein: CASSPGQGTTQPQHF. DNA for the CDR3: TGTGCCAGCTCCCCGGGACAGGGAACGACTCAGCCCCAGCATTTT.

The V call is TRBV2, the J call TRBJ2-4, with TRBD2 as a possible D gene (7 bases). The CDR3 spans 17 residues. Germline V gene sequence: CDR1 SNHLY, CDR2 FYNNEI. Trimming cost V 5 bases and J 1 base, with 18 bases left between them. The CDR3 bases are TGTGCCAGCAGTTCAAGAAGGGGGGGGCGTGCCAAAAACATTCAGTACTTC. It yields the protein CASSSRRGGRAKNIQYF.

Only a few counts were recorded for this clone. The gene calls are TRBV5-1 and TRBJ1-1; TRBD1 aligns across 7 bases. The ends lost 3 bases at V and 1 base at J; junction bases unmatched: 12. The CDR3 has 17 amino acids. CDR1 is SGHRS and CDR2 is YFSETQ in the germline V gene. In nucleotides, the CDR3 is TGCGCCAGCAGCTCACCAGGGACAGTCAATAGGAACACTGAAGCTTTCTTT. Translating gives CASSSPGTVNRNTEAFF.

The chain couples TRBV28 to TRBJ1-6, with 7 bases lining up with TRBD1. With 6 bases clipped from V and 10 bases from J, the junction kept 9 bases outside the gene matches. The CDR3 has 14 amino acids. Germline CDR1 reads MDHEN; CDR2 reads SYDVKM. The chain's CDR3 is CASSLDRVGSPLHF. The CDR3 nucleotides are TGTGCCAGCAGCCTCGACAGGGTAGGGTCACCCCTCCACTTT.

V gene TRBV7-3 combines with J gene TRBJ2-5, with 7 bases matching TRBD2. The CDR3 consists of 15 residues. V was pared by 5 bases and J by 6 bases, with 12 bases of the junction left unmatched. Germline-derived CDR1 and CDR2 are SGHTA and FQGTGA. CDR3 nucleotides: TGTGCCAGCAGCCCGCAGTGGGGGGGTGTCCAGACCCAGTACTTC. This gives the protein CASSPQWGGVQTQYF. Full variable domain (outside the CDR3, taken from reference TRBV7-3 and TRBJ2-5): GAGVSQTPSNKVTEKGKYVELRCDPISGHTALYWYRQSLGQGPEFLIYFQGTGAADDSGLPNDRFFAVRPEGSVSTLKIQRTERGDSAVYLCASSPQWGGVQTQYFGPGTRLLVL.

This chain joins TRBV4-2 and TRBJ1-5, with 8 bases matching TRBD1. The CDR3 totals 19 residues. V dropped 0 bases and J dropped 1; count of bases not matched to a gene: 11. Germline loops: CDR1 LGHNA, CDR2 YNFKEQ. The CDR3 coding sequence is TGTGCCAGCAGCCAAGATAGGCAGGGGGCGGATCGAAGCAATCAGCCCCAGCATTTT. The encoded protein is CASSQDRQGADRSNQPQHF.

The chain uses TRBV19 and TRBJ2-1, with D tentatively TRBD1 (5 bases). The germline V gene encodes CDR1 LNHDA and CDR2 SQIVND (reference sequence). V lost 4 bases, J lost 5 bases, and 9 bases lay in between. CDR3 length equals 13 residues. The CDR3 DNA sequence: TGTGCCAGTAGTAATTCCAGGGACAATGAGCAGTTCTTC. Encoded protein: CASSNSRDNEQFF.

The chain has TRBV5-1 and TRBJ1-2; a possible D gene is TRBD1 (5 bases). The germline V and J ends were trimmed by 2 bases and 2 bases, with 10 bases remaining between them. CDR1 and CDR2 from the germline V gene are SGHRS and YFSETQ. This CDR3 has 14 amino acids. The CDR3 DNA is TGCGCCAGCAGCTTAGACAGAGTGAACTATGGCTACACCTTC. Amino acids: CASSLDRVNYGYTF.

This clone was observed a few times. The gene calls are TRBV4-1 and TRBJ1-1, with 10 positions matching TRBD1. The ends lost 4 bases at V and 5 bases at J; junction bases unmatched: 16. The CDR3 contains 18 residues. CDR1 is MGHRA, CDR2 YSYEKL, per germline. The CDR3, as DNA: TGCGCCAGCAGCCTCCGGGACAGGGGTTTGATACGGAATACTGAAGCTTTCTTT. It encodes CASSLRDRGLIRNTEAFF.

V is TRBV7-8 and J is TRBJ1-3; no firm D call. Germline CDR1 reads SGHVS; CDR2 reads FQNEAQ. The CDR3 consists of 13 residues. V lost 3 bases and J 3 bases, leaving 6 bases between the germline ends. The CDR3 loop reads CASSFRGGNTIYF. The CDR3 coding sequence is TGTGCCAGCAGCTTTCGGGGTGGAAACACCATATATTTT.

In DNA form, the CDR3 reads TGTGCCAGCAGCAAACTAGCCGGGGAGCTGTTTTTT. Protein: CASSKLAGELFF. The V gene is TRBV12-3 or TRBV12-4, the J gene TRBJ2-2, with D possibly TRBD2 on 5 matching bases. This CDR3 contains 12 residues. V was clipped by 6 bases and J by 6 bases, with 8 bases between them.

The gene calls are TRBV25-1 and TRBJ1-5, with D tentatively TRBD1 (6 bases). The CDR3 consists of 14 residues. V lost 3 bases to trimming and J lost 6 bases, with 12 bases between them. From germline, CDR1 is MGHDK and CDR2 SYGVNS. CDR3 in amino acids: CASSEGAGVQPQHF. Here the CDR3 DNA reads TGTGCCAGCAGTGAGGGGGCAGGGGTTCAGCCCCAGCATTTT.